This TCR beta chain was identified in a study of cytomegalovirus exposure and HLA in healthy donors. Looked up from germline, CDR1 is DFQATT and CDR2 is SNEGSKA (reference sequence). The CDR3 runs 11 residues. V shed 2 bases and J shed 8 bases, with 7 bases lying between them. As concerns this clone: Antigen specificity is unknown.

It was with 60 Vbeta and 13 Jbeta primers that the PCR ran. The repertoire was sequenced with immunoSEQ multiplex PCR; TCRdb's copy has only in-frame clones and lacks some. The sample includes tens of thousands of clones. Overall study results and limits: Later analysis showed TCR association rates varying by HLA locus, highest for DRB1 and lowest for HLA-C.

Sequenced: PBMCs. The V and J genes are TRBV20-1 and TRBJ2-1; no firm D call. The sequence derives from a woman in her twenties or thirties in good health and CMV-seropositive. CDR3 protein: CSARSLDEQFF. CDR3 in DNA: TGCAGTGCTAGATCCCTTGATGAGCAGTTCTTC.